This TCR beta chain appears in the sequencing data of a study of breast tumors, draining lymph nodes, adjacent tissues. Study-wide points: Tumors had less TCR diversity than lymph nodes, more than nontumor tissue. Findings are consistent with lymph node origin and intratumoral expansion of most tumor T cells. Data only fit, rather than demonstrated, lymph node origin of most tumor T cells.

Germline-derived CDR1 and CDR2 are DFQATT and SNEGSKA (reference sequence). The CDR3 consists of 12 residues. The trim removed 5 bases at V and 5 bases at J, leaving 1 base unmatched. As to this clonotype: Its antigen is still unknown.

TCRdb ran MiXCR on the multiplex PCR reads and lists one entry per CDR3 protein. Of 9,500 to 14,000 distinct CDR3 sequences in the sample, about 50% were seen once. The sample consisted of breast tumor tissue. The sequence came from a female donor with breast cancer. Some clones in this sample may be carry-over from other donors' samples. The chain joins TRBV20-1 to TRBJ2-5; 11 positions match TRBD2. This CDR3 reads CSALAGGETQYF. In DNA form, the CDR3 reads TGCAGTGCTTTAGCGGGGGGGGAGACCCAGTACTTC.